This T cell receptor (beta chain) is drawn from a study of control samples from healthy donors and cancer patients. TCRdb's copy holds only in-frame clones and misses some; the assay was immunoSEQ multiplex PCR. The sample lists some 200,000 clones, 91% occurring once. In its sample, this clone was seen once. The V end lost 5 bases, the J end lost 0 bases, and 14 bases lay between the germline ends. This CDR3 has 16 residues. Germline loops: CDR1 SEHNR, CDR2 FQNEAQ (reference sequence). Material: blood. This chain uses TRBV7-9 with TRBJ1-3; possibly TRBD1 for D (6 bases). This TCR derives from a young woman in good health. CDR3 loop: CASSANRDNSGNTIYF. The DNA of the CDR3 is TGTGCCAGCAGCGCTAACCGGGACAACTCTGGAAACACCATATATTTT.